Listed below are T cell receptor beta chains from one sample, sequenced in a study of OX40 agonist ivuxolimab in advanced cancers. The protocol was immunoSEQ multiplex PCR, while the TCRdb copy is restricted to in-frame clones and leaves out a portion. The sample lists under 75,000 clones; about 91% were seen once. The input for sequencing was CD4+ or CD8+ T cells sorted from blood, taken in a trial of the OX40 agonist ivuxolimab. The receptor source for this set is an adult with an advanced solid tumor such as melanoma, head and neck, liver or kidney cancer. Both conserved end residues are part of each CDR3. The D gene is left open where the match is weak.

CDR3aa: CASSLFGTSVSTDTQYF
v_gene: TRBV5-1
d_gene: TRBD2
j_gene: TRBJ2-3

CDR3aa: CASSLGGSGQPQHF
v_gene: TRBV7-9
d_gene: NA
j_gene: TRBJ1-5

CDR3aa: CASSIGASRVF
v_gene: TRBV19
d_gene: NA
j_gene: TRBJ2-7

CDR3aa: CASSGDLVGSYNEQFF
v_gene: TRBV6-6
d_gene: NA
j_gene: TRBJ2-1

CDR3aa: CASSYSIGQGSYEQYF
v_gene: TRBV6-5
d_gene: TRBD1
j_gene: TRBJ2-7

CDR3aa: CASRKLQGSYEQYF
v_gene: TRBV6-5
d_gene: NA
j_gene: TRBJ2-7

CDR3aa: CASSESSTSEAFF
v_gene: TRBV10-1
d_gene: NA
j_gene: TRBJ1-1

CDR3aa: CASSPDGNTEAFF
v_gene: TRBV6-5
d_gene: NA
j_gene: TRBJ1-1

CDR3aa: CASSAAPGGDYEQYF
v_gene: TRBV19
d_gene: TRBD2
j_gene: TRBJ2-7

CDR3aa: CASSPSSSYNEQFF
v_gene: TRBV18
d_gene: NA
j_gene: TRBJ2-1